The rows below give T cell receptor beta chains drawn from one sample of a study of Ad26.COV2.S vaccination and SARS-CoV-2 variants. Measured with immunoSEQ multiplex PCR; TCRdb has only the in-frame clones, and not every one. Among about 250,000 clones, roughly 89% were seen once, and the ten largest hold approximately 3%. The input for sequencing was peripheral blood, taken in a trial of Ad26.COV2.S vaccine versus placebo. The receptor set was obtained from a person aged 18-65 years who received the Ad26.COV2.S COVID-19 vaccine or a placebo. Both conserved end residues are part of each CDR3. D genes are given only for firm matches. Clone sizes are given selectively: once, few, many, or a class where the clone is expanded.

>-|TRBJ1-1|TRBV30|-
TGTGCCTGGAGTGTGGGGGCGAAAGCGACTGAAGCTTTCTTT
CAWSVGAKATEAFF
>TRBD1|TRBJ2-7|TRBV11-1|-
TGTGCCAGCAGCTTAGGGGACAGCAGCTCCTACGAGCAGTACTTC
CASSLGDSSSYEQYF
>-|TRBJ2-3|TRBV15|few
TGTGCCACCAGTAAAAGTTCAGGTCCTTCGGATACGCAGTATTTT
CATSKSSGPSDTQYF
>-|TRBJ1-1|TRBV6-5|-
TGTGCCAGCAGTCGCAGTAGGGGAGGGAACACTGAAGCTTTCTTT
CASSRSRGGNTEAFF
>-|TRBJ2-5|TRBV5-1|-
TGCGCCAGCAGCCCTGGCACAGCCCAAGAGACCCAGTACTTC
CASSPGTAQETQYF
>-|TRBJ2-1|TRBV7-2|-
TGTGCCAGCAGCTTAGATGGCCCCTCGGGGAAGTTCTTC
CASSLDGPSGKFF
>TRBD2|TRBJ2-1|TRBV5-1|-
TGCGCCAGCAGCTTTGGGACAGTTTTCCTAGCGGGGGGTGTTTCCAATGAGCAGTTCTTC
CASSFGTVFLAGGVSNEQFF
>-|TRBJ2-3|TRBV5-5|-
TGTGCCAGCAGCTTGGAGTTCACAGATACGCAGTATTTT
CASSLEFTDTQYF
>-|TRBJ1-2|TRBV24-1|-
TGTGCCACCAGTGATTTTCCAGGGGCTGGCTACACCTTC
CATSDFPGAGYTF
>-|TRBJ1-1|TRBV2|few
TGTGCCAGCAGTTGGGACTCCCCGAGGGGAAACACTGAAGCTTTCTTT
CASSWDSPRGNTEAFF
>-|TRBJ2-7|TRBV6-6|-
TGTGCCAGCAGTTACATAATCGCCGAGCAGTACTTC
CASSYIIAEQYF
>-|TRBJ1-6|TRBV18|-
TGTGCCAGCTCACCACCGGGGGGGAATAATTCACCCCTCCACTTT
CASSPPGGNNSPLHF
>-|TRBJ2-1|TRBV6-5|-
TGTGCCAGCAGTTACTCGGAGGGTTTCAATGAGCAGTTCTTC
CASSYSEGFNEQFF
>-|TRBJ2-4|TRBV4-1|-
TGCGCCAGCAGCCAAGATTCTCTCGCGGGGCTCACGTACTTC
CASSQDSLAGLTYF
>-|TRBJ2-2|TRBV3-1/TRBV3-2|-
TGTGCCAGCAGCCAAGGGGGAGAGGGGGGCTACACCGGGGAGCTGTTTTTT
CASSQGGEGGYTGELFF
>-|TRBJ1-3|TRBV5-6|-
TGTGCCAGCAGCTTGGGGCCCAGCTCTGGAAACACCATATATTTT
CASSLGPSSGNTIYF
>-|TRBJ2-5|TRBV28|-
TGTGCCAGCCAAGAGACCCAGTACTTC
CASQETQYF
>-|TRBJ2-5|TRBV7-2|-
TGTGCCAGCCAGGAGGGCAACACGCTCGGGGGGACCCAGTACTTC
CASQEGNTLGGTQYF
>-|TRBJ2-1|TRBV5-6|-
TGTGCCAGCAGACAGCTCAGTTCCTACAATGAGCAGTTCTTC
CASRQLSSYNEQFF
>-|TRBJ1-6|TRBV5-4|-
TGTGCCAGCAGCTCCGGGACGGCTTATTCACCCCTCCACTTT
CASSSGTAYSPLHF
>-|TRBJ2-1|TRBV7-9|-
TGTGCCAGCAGCGGGTACCCCTCCTACAATGAGCAGTTCTTC
CASSGYPSYNEQFF
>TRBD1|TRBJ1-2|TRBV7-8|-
TGTGCCAGCAGCCACCCTCCCCCGGACAGGGGGGGTCCTGGCTACACCTTC
CASSHPPPDRGGPGYTF
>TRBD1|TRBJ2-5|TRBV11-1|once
TGTGCCAGCAGCACCCGACAGGGTAGAGAGACCCAGTACTTC
CASSTRQGRETQYF
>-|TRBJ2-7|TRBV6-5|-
TGTGCCAGCAGTTACCTACCGCCTAGGAGCTCCTACGAGCAGTACTTC
CASSYLPPRSSYEQYF
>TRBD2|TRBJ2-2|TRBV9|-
TGTGCCAGCAGCGTAGGACTAGCGGGAGTACCCGGGGAGCTGTTTTTT
CASSVGLAGVPGELFF
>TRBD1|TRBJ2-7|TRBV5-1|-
TGCGCCAGCGGGAACAGGGGCAGGGACGAGCAGTACTTC
CASGNRGRDEQYF